This T cell receptor beta chain was documented in a study of blood T cell repertoires in COVID-19. As for the study in general: Samples representing acute and convalescent COVID-19 were sourced from the United States, Italy and Spain.

In the original analysis: Reference gene primer amplification gave nucleated cell count estimates. Assay used: immunoSEQ multiplex PCR; TCRdb lists only in-frame clones, some missing. V, J and clone size are taken as reported in that table, and D and trimming were inferred from the DNA itself. The top ten clones hold roughly 5.3% of a sample with 290,000 or so clones, approximately 85% of them seen once. Germline-derived CDR1 and CDR2 are SEHNR and FQNEAQ (reference sequence). The CDR3 has 15 amino acids. The ends were cut back, 4 bases at V and 7 bases at J, with 16 bases in the middle. The TCR comes from a man over 45 with active or convalescent COVID-19. What was sequenced was peripheral blood. The chain combines TRBV7-9 with TRBJ2-2, with a weak D call TRBD2 (7 bases). The CDR3 reads CASSSLRGRVGELFF. CDR3 DNA sequence: TGTGCCAGCAGCTCTCTGCGGGGGCGAGTCGGGGAGCTGTTTTTT.